The following is a T cell receptor beta chain sequence with its context. The target antigen is unknown. TCRdb's copy holds only in-frame clones and misses some; the assay was immunoSEQ multiplex PCR. The sample carries 23,000 or so clones, 75% recorded once. Patients had resection in Japan or China between about 2013 and 2018. This sample is part of a study of immune evolution from preneoplasia to lung adenocarcinoma. General study results and limits: Normal lung had the highest top T cell clone frequencies.

V lost 8 bases and J 3 bases, leaving 16 bases between the germline ends. Germline CDR1 MNHEY, CDR2 SMNVEV (reference sequence). The CDR3 contains 15 residues. The source of this sequence is a person aged 55 to 70 with lung adenocarcinoma. The sequencing input was FFPE invasive lung adenocarcinoma tissue. The rearrangement links TRBV27 to TRBJ2-2; tentative D call: TRBD2 (7 bases). This chain's CDR3 is CASRKGGLDTGELFF. The DNA for the CDR3 is TGTGCCAGCCGTAAGGGGGGGTTAGACACCGGGGAGCTGTTTTTT.